The clone carrying this T cell receptor beta chain showed up many times. Its antigen remains unidentified. The CDR3 totals 16 residues. Per germline, CDR1 LGHNA and CDR2 YNFKEQ. J lost 3 bases, V lost 0 bases, and 4 bases had no gene match. The data stem from a study of CD8 T cells in ankylosing spondylitis. Findings of the study overall: About 8 highly homologous variants made up a TCR beta motif that seemed to typify ankylosing spondylitis blood.

TCRdb re-called the 5' RACE reads with MiXCR, one entry per CDR3 protein. In the table there are under 150,000 distinct CDR3 sequences, roughly 8.4% of which are singletons. V gene TRBV4-2 combines with J gene TRBJ2-7; 11 nucleotides agree with TRBD2. The receptor was isolated from a male donor with ankylosing spondylitis. The sequencing sample was made of synovial fluid, either unsorted or a sorted T cell fraction (not recorded which). CDR3: CASSQELAGVIYEQYF. In DNA, the CDR3 is TGTGCCAGCAGCCAAGAACTAGCGGGAGTAATCTACGAGCAGTACTTC.